The 19 T cell receptor beta chains presented below share a single source sample, sequenced in a study of T-cell memory formation after mild COVID-19. TCRdb independently ran MiXCR on the 5' RACE reads; one entry per CDR3 protein. The table has approximately 300,000 distinct CDR3 sequences, roughly 15% seen once. The specimen sequenced was PBMCs or a T cell subset sorted from them (not recorded which). These TCRs come from a man in his late teens or twenties who had mild COVID-19 (a few samples of this study predate the infection). Cell type and time point are not known.

This sequence joins TRBV5-1 and TRBJ2-3, with no clear D. Germline CDR1 and CDR2: SGHRS and YFSETQ. With 4 bases removed from V and 6 bases from J, the gap between germline ends came to 18 bases. This CDR3 comprises 15 residues. CDR3 sequence (DNA): TGCGCCAGCAGCCCCAGCTTAGCAGCCGGCGATACGCAGTATTTT. Encoded protein: CASSPSLAAGDTQYF.

This clonotype was detected a few times. The J gene is TRBJ2-2, the V gene TRBV7-9; 8 positions agree with TRBD1. CDR1 is SEHNR and CDR2 is FQNEAQ in the germline V gene (reference sequence). The CDR3 extends over 17 amino acids. The J segment lost 3 bases and the V segment lost 5 bases, leaving 11 bases of the junction unmatched. CDR3 protein: CASSPHPGGVDTGELFF. The CDR3, as DNA: TGTGCCAGCAGCCCGCACCCAGGGGGCGTCGACACCGGGGAGCTGTTTTTT.

This clonotype was seen a handful of times. The rearrangement joins TRBV10-2 to TRBJ2-7, with D tentatively TRBD1 (5 bases). V shed 6 bases and J shed 4 bases, with 10 bases lying between them. The length of the CDR3 is 12 residues. Germline CDR1 is WSHSY and CDR2 is SAAADI. The DNA of the CDR3 is TGCGCCAGCAGCCCTACAGGTTACGAGCAGTACGTC. This codes for CASSPTGYEQYV.

This chain uses TRBV5-4 with TRBJ2-5; tentative D call: TRBD2 (7 bases). The germline V gene encodes CDR1 SGHNT and CDR2 YYREEE (reference sequence). There are 13 residues in the CDR3. Trimming cost V 2 bases and J 7 bases, with 12 bases left between them. The CDR3 DNA follows: TGTGCCAGCAGCTTAGGGGGGGAGGGGACCCAGTACTTC. Its translation is CASSLGGEGTQYF.

J is TRBJ2-5 and V is TRBV7-9; TRBD1 is a possible D gene (5 bases). Germline V gene lookup returns CDR1 SEHNR and CDR2 FQNEAQ (reference sequence). V lost 3 bases and J lost 2, with 13 bases in between. The CDR3 has 15 residues. CDR3 coding DNA: TGTGCCAGCAGCTTTTTTGACAGAGCTCAAGAGACCCAGTACTTC. Protein sequence: CASSFFDRAQETQYF.

V gene TRBV7-9 combines with J gene TRBJ1-4; D possibly corresponds to TRBD1 (5 bases). CDR1 and CDR2 from the germline V gene are SEHNR and FQNEAQ (reference sequence). V lost 4 bases to trimming and J lost 3 bases, with 15 bases between them. This CDR3 comprises 16 residues. This CDR3 is CASSSGSRGANEKLFF. The DNA of the CDR3 is TGTGCCAGCAGCTCAGGGTCCCGCGGGGCTAATGAAAAACTGTTTTTT.

This chain joins TRBV7-2 and TRBJ2-1, with D perhaps matching TRBD1 (5 bases). The CDR3 has 15 residues. Trimming removed 2 bases from V and 9 bases from J, with 17 bases in between. Germline-derived CDR1 and CDR2 are SGHTA and FQGNSA. In nucleotides, the CDR3 is TGTGCCAGCAGCTTAAGGGGTCCGGATTTAGGTGAGCAGTTCTTC. It yields the protein CASSLRGPDLGEQFF.

This clonotype turned up a few times. V is TRBV18 and J is TRBJ2-7; D unresolved. The V end lost 0 bases, the J end lost 6 bases, and 12 bases lay between the germline ends. Germline lookup yields CDR1 KGHSH and CDR2 LQKENI. This CDR3 contains 14 residues. The CDR3 is CASSPPVRISEQYV. DNA of the CDR3: TGTGCCAGCTCACCACCGGTCCGGATTTCCGAGCAGTACGTC.

The genes are TRBV4-1 and TRBJ2-2; 8 positions match TRBD2. The germline gives CDR1 MGHRA, CDR2 YSYEKL. J gave up 2 bases and V 1 base, and 9 bases lay outside the gene matches. The CDR3 is 18 amino acids. The CDR3 sequence: CASSQAPSGGLNTGELFF. The CDR3 nucleotides read TGCGCCAGCAGCCAAGCCCCCAGCGGGGGACTTAACACCGGGGAGCTGTTTTTT.

This chain uses TRBV6-2 or TRBV6-3 with TRBJ1-6, with D possibly TRBD1 on 5 matching bases. The V end lost 10 bases, the J end lost 11 bases, and 21 bases lay between the germline ends. From germline, CDR1 is MNHEY and CDR2 SVGEGT. This CDR3 is 14 amino acids long. The CDR3, as DNA: TGTGCCACCCGGGACCCCTACGTCGTAACACCCCTCCACTTT. The encoded protein is CATRDPYVVTPLHF.

This clonotype was seen many times. The rearrangement uses TRBV6-5 and TRBJ2-1; 12 bases align to TRBD2. From germline, CDR1 is MNHEY and CDR2 SVGAGI. The CDR3 runs 15 residues. V lost 4 bases and J lost 4; bases outside the gene matches: 2. The CDR3 nucleotides read TGTGCCAGCAGTTTGACTAGCGGGGGTTACAATGAGCAGTTCTTC. This sequence encodes CASSLTSGGYNEQFF.

There are many counts of this clonotype. CDR3 residues: CASSQGDSTDTQYF. CDR3 DNA sequence: TGCGCCAGCAGCCAAGGGGACAGCACAGATACGCAGTATTTT. The V and J genes are TRBV4-3 and TRBJ2-3; D might be TRBD1 or TRBD2, each matching 5 bases. V gave up 1 base and J gave up 0 bases, with 5 bases separating them. CDR1 and CDR2 (germline): LGHNA, YSLEER. CDR3 length equals 14 residues.

The chain combines TRBV6-2 or TRBV6-3 with TRBJ1-2; 8 nucleotides match TRBD1. With 6 bases clipped from V and 8 bases from J, the junction kept 8 bases outside the gene matches. There are 13 residues in the CDR3. Germline V gene sequence: CDR1 MNHEY, CDR2 SVGEGT. The CDR3, as DNA: TGTGCCAGCAGGGGGACAGGCCGCTTAGGCTACACCTTC. This sequence encodes CASRGTGRLGYTF.

This clonotype was seen a single time. One junction end disagrees with the germline gene, perhaps due to a read error. The gene calls are TRBV7-4 and TRBJ1-5; D not resolved. The germline V gene has CDR1 SGHVT and CDR2 SQSDAQ. The CDR3 spans 13 residues. CDR3 in amino acids: CASCYSSKQPQQF. The CDR3 DNA sequence: TGTGCCAGCTGTTACAGTAGCAAACAGCCGCAGCAGTTT.

This clonotype has a count of ten or more. The CDR3 loop reads CASSPQGGANTEAFF. CDR3 DNA sequence: TGTGCCAGCAGTCCACAAGGAGGGGCGAACACTGAAGCTTTCTTT. This chain connects TRBV28 to TRBJ1-1; TRBD1 might be the D (5 bases). Germline V CDR1 and CDR2: MDHEN, SYDVKM. Trimming took 5 bases from V and 1 from J, leaving 14 bases between them. This CDR3 is built from 15 residues.

This chain joins TRBV5-1 and TRBJ2-7; 7 bases line up with TRBD2. The trim removed 0 bases at V and 2 bases at J, leaving 8 bases unmatched. The CDR3 has 16 amino acids. The germline V gene has CDR1 SGHRS and CDR2 YFSETQ. In DNA form, the CDR3 reads TGCGCCAGCAGCTTGGCCTTCGGGACTAACCCCTACGAGCAGTACTTC. Its protein is CASSLAFGTNPYEQYF.

This clonotype was recorded at least ten times. The J gene is TRBJ2-3, the V gene TRBV11-2, with D unclear. Trimming removed 5 bases from V and 1 base from J, with 7 bases in between. Germline-derived CDR1 and CDR2 are SGHAT and FQNNGV. CDR3 length: 13 amino acids. The CDR3 reads CASSPYGTDTQYF. CDR3 bases: TGTGCCAGCAGCCCCTACGGCACAGATACGCAGTATTTT. The whole variable domain, remainder taken from reference TRBV11-2 and TRBJ2-3, is EAGVAQSPRYKIIEKRQSVAFWCNPISGHATLYWYQQILGQGPKLLIQFQNNGVVDDSQLPKDRFSAERLKGVDSTLKIQPAKLEDSAVYLCASSPYGTDTQYFGPGTRLTVL.

This chain uses TRBV12-3 or TRBV12-4 with TRBJ2-1; D might be TRBD2 (6 bases). The CDR3 has 13 residues. V shed 6 bases and J shed 9 bases, with 15 bases lying between them. CDR3 coding DNA: TGTGCCAGCAGGGCGACGGGTAGCGGTGAGCAGTTCTTC. Encoded protein: CASRATGSGEQFF.

This clonotype was seen a handful of times. The chain uses TRBV27 and TRBJ2-6; 11 bases align to TRBD2. With 6 bases clipped from V and 1 base from J, the junction kept 8 bases outside the gene matches. Germline V CDR1 and CDR2: MNHEY, SMNVEV (reference sequence). The CDR3 is 18 residues long. CDR3 protein: CASSPLTSGASGANVLTF. CDR3 in DNA: TGTGCCAGCAGCCCCCTGACTAGCGGGGCGTCTGGGGCCAACGTCCTGACTTTC.